These T cell receptor beta chains were read from a single sample in a study of cytomegalovirus exposure and HLA in healthy donors. Clones were read by immunoSEQ multiplex PCR, and TCRdb kept only the in-frame ones, dropping some. The sample holds over 130,000 clones, approximately 91% seen once. Sequencing was done on a sample of PBMCs. Every receptor here comes from a woman between 35 and 50 years old in good health and CMV-seronegative. Each CDR3 is given with its conserved first and last residue. Each record gives: CDR3 DNA, CDR3 protein, CDR3 length, clone size, J gene, V gene, D gene. D genes are given only for firm matches. Clone size appears in some rows only: once, few, many, or a class for an expanded clone.

DNA: TGTGCCAGCAGTTACTCTGGGCAGGGTTTGCAAGCTTTCTTT
CDR3: CASSYSGQGLQAFF
length: 14
size: .
J: TRBJ1-1
V: TRBV6-5
D: .

DNA: TGTGCCATCGTGACTAGCGGCCTCTACGAGCAGTACTTC
CDR3: CAIVTSGLYEQYF
length: 13
size: .
J: TRBJ2-7
V: TRBV6-4
D: TRBD2

DNA: TGTGCCAGCAGTGAAAGTCTCCTAGCGATCAACGGAGAGACCCAGTACTTC
CDR3: CASSESLLAINGETQYF
length: 17
size: .
J: TRBJ2-5
V: TRBV2
D: .

DNA: TGTGCCAGCAGCTTGGGGACAGGCCCGTGGGTAGAACTGTTTTTT
CDR3: CASSLGTGPWVELFF
length: 15
size: .
J: TRBJ1-4
V: TRBV11-2
D: TRBD1

DNA: TGTGCCAGCAGTCGGGGGGGGGCTAGCGGATACACCGGGGAGCTGTTTTTT
CDR3: CASSRGGASGYTGELFF
length: 17
size: .
J: TRBJ2-2
V: TRBV28
D: TRBD2

DNA: TGTGCCTGGACAGGGGGCGTCGGAAATTTTTATGGCTACACCTTC
CDR3: CAWTGGVGNFYGYTF
length: 15
size: once
J: TRBJ1-2
V: TRBV30
D: TRBD1

DNA: TGTGCCAGCAGCTTCGTCCTGGCGGATACAGATACGCAGTATTTT
CDR3: CASSFVLADTDTQYF
length: 15
size: once
J: TRBJ2-3
V: TRBV7-9
D: .

DNA: TGTGCCAGCAGCGCACCTTCTAGCGGAAGCTCCTACGAGCAGTACTTC
CDR3: CASSAPSSGSSYEQYF
length: 16
size: .
J: TRBJ2-7
V: TRBV14
D: TRBD2

DNA: TGTGCCAGCAGCTTAGGCGGGACAGGGCGTCTAGGAAACACCATATATTTT
CDR3: CASSLGGTGRLGNTIYF
length: 17
size: .
J: TRBJ1-3
V: TRBV13
D: TRBD1

DNA: TGTGCCAGCAGGGGAGGGGGTGGTGGCTACACCTTC
CDR3: CASRGGGGGYTF
length: 12
size: .
J: TRBJ1-2
V: TRBV7-8
D: .

DNA: TGTGCCAGCAGCCAGACAGGGGGGAGGGAGACCCAGTACTTC
CDR3: CASSQTGGRETQYF
length: 14
size: .
J: TRBJ2-5
V: TRBV28
D: TRBD1

DNA: TGTGCCAGCAGTTTCGGAACCGGGACACTGGTTTATGAGCAGTTCTTC
CDR3: CASSFGTGTLVYEQFF
length: 16
size: .
J: TRBJ2-1
V: TRBV27
D: .

DNA: TGTGCCAGCAGCATAGGGACAGGGTTCCGGAATGAAAAACTGTTTTTT
CDR3: CASSIGTGFRNEKLFF
length: 16
size: .
J: TRBJ1-4
V: TRBV5-4
D: TRBD1

DNA: TGTGCCAGCAGGCAGGACACCTCTGGAAACACCATATATTTT
CDR3: CASRQDTSGNTIYF
length: 14
size: .
J: TRBJ1-3
V: TRBV6-5
D: .

DNA: TGTGCCATCAGTGAGTCTTCGTTCACTGAAGCTTTCTTT
CDR3: CAISESSFTEAFF
length: 13
size: .
J: TRBJ1-1
V: TRBV10-3
D: .

DNA: TGTGCCAGTTCTACCGGGACTGAGAACTATGGCTACACCTTC
CDR3: CASSTGTENYGYTF
length: 14
size: .
J: TRBJ1-2
V: TRBV6-5
D: .

DNA: TGTGCCAGCAGGGTTGGACAGGGCGCGCCCTACGAGCAGTACTTC
CDR3: CASRVGQGAPYEQYF
length: 15
size: .
J: TRBJ2-7
V: TRBV6-6
D: TRBD1

DNA: TGTGCCAGCAGTACCCGACAGGGCAATGAGCAGTTCTTC
CDR3: CASSTRQGNEQFF
length: 13
size: .
J: TRBJ2-1
V: TRBV27
D: TRBD1

DNA: TGTGCCAGCAGTGAAGCAAGACTAGCGGGTAAAGAGACCCAGTACTTC
CDR3: CASSEARLAGKETQYF
length: 16
size: once
J: TRBJ2-5
V: TRBV6-1
D: TRBD2

DNA: TGCGCCAGCAGCTTGGACCAGGGTACTGAAGCTTTCTTT
CDR3: CASSLDQGTEAFF
length: 13
size: once
J: TRBJ1-1
V: TRBV5-1
D: .

DNA: TGTGCCAGTAGTACGACACCCTACACTGAAGCTTTCTTT
CDR3: CASSTTPYTEAFF
length: 13
size: few
J: TRBJ1-1
V: TRBV19
D: .

DNA: TGCAGCGTCCCGGGACAGTCTAATGAAAAACTGTTTTTT
CDR3: CSVPGQSNEKLFF
length: 13
size: few
J: TRBJ1-4
V: TRBV29-1
D: TRBD1

DNA: TGTGCCAGCAGCTTACAAGGGAGTATGACCTACAATGAGCAGTTCTTC
CDR3: CASSLQGSMTYNEQFF
length: 16
size: .
J: TRBJ2-1
V: TRBV11-3
D: .

DNA: TGTGCCAGCAGTGAACCCCCGGATGAGCAGTTCTTC
CDR3: CASSEPPDEQFF
length: 12
size: .
J: TRBJ2-1
V: TRBV6-1
D: .

DNA: TGTGCCAGCAGCTTAGGACTAGCGGGAGGCCATGAGACCCAGTACTTC
CDR3: CASSLGLAGGHETQYF
length: 16
size: .
J: TRBJ2-5
V: TRBV11-2
D: TRBD2

DNA: TGTGCCAGCGGGGGACAGGCGACTAGGGAGCAGTACTTC
CDR3: CASGGQATREQYF
length: 13
size: .
J: TRBJ2-7
V: TRBV6-1
D: TRBD1

DNA: TGTGCCAGCAGCTTGGCAGGGCTGCTCTACGAGCAGTACTTC
CDR3: CASSLAGLLYEQYF
length: 14
size: .
J: TRBJ2-7
V: TRBV5-8
D: .

DNA: TGTGCCAGCAGCGGAACTAGCACAGATACGCAGTACTTT
CDR3: CASSGTSTDTQYF
length: 13
size: .
J: TRBJ2-3
V: TRBV9
D: .

DNA: TGTGCCAGCAGCTTGTCCAGCGGCACAGATACGCAGTATTTT
CDR3: CASSLSSGTDTQYF
length: 14
size: .
J: TRBJ2-3
V: TRBV7-3
D: .

DNA: TGTGCCAGCAGCGAACCAGCGGCCTACACAGATACGCAGTATTTT
CDR3: CASSEPAAYTDTQYF
length: 15
size: .
J: TRBJ2-3
V: TRBV5-6
D: .

DNA: TGTGCCAGCAGTGAGCCAACAGGATCGAACACCGGGGAGCTGTTTTTT
CDR3: CASSEPTGSNTGELFF
length: 16
size: .
J: TRBJ2-2
V: TRBV2
D: .

DNA: TGTGCCAGCAGCACCTGGAGGACGAACACCGGGGAGCTGTTTTTT
CDR3: CASSTWRTNTGELFF
length: 15
size: few
J: TRBJ2-2
V: TRBV5-6
D: .

DNA: TGTGCCAGCAGTTTATGGAGACAGGAGAACACTGAAGCTTTCTTT
CDR3: CASSLWRQENTEAFF
length: 15
size: once
J: TRBJ1-1
V: TRBV28
D: .

DNA: TGCAGCGTTGAGTCCAGTATATACAATGAGCAGTTCTTC
CDR3: CSVESSIYNEQFF
length: 13
size: .
J: TRBJ2-1
V: TRBV29-1
D: .

DNA: TGCGCCAGCAATACCAGGGGGCAAGAGACCCAGTACTTC
CDR3: CASNTRGQETQYF
length: 13
size: once
J: TRBJ2-5
V: TRBV5-1
D: TRBD1

DNA: TGTGCCAGTAGATCTGGACTAGCGGGAGCAGATACGCAGTATTTT
CDR3: CASRSGLAGADTQYF
length: 15
size: .
J: TRBJ2-3
V: TRBV19
D: TRBD2

DNA: TGCGCCAGCAGCTTGGGGGCGGGAACCAATGAGCAGTTCTTC
CDR3: CASSLGAGTNEQFF
length: 14
size: .
J: TRBJ2-1
V: TRBV5-1
D: .

DNA: TGTGCCAGCAGACGTACTAGCGGGAGGATGGATGAGCAGTTCTTC
CDR3: CASRRTSGRMDEQFF
length: 15
size: .
J: TRBJ2-1
V: TRBV28
D: TRBD2

DNA: TGTGCCAGCAGCCCCAGGGACAGGGTCGACGAGCAGTACTTC
CDR3: CASSPRDRVDEQYF
length: 14
size: few
J: TRBJ2-7
V: TRBV7-9
D: TRBD1

DNA: TGTGCCAGCAGCAGGACTAGCGGGAGACGAGAGACCCAGTACTTC
CDR3: CASSRTSGRRETQYF
length: 15
size: .
J: TRBJ2-5
V: TRBV11-1
D: TRBD2

DNA: TGTGCCAGCAGTCCGGGATACGAGCAGTACTTC
CDR3: CASSPGYEQYF
length: 11
size: .
J: TRBJ2-7
V: TRBV7-9
D: .

DNA: TGTGCCAGCAGTTCCGGGACAGGGAGCACTGAAGCTTTCTTT
CDR3: CASSSGTGSTEAFF
length: 14
size: few
J: TRBJ1-1
V: TRBV28
D: TRBD1